This T cell receptor beta chain was retrieved from a study of T-cell reconstitution after alpha-beta-depleted transplantation in children. This clonotype was recorded many times. Its antigen remains unidentified. Findings and limits, study-wide: The origin of high day-60 TCRbeta diversity in some patients lay in surviving recipient T cells and thymic progenitors. Reportedly, roughly two months post-transplant, alpha-beta T cells arose from several hundred expanded graft clones. T cells produced anew were the main source of T-cell counts and diversity one year after transplant.

As it was prepared, the TCRbeta library received unique molecular identifiers. Via MiXCR, TCRdb re-called the PCR reads, giving one row per CDR3 protein. Of about 98,000 distinct CDR3 sequences in the sample, approximately 6% were seen once. Trimming took off 4 bases at V and 9 bases at J, with 16 bases between the two ends. The CDR3 is made up of 14 amino acids. CDR1 is LGHDT, CDR2 YNNKEL, per germline (reference sequence). This TCR was sampled from a female patient aged 2 to 10 who had a stem cell transplant for Fanconi anemia, so the T cells may come from the graft donor. The sequenced sample was PBMCs, mostly from graft donor cells, obtained 60 days after TCRalphabeta/CD19-depleted stem cell transplant. V usage is TRBV3-1 and J usage is TRBJ2-4, with D tentatively TRBD1 or TRBD2 (5 bases each). CDR3 DNA sequence: TGTGCCAGCAGCCCTACGGGGCATGCAGGCATTCAGTACTTC. Translated: CASSPTGHAGIQYF.